The clone carrying this T cell receptor beta chain appeared a few times. Its target is not known. MiXCR was run by TCRdb on the reads, yielding one entry per CDR3 protein. The sample consists of 63,000 or so distinct CDR3 sequences, 45% to 50% of them appearing once. This sample is part of a study of type 1 regulatory T cells. Overall study: T-allo10 is an in vitro-generated, Tr1-enriched CD4 T cell product specific for alloantigen. Findings and limits, study-wide: Compared with non-Tr1 cells, Tr1 cells showed a narrower TCR repertoire.

This CDR3 is built from 15 residues. Looked up from germline, CDR1 is SGHTA and CDR2 is FQGNSA. J was trimmed by 6 bases and V by 5 bases; bases with no gene match: 7. Sequencing was carried out using cultured non-Tr1 T cells, either the whole culture or a sorted T cell fraction (not recorded which). This TCR was recovered from a human donor in good health. The V call is TRBV7-2, the J call TRBJ2-1; 10 bases match TRBD2. The CDR3 nucleotides are TGTGCCAGCAGCAAAAGCGGGGGGGCCGGCAATGAGCAGTTCTTC. Protein product: CASSKSGGAGNEQFF.